These 3 T cell receptor beta chains share one sample of origin, sequenced in a study of T-cell memory formation after mild COVID-19. Each CDR3 protein gets one entry after TCRdb re-called the 5' RACE reads with MiXCR. The sample lists about 180,000 distinct CDR3 sequences; about a sixth were seen once. Specimen: PBMCs or a T cell subset sorted from them (not recorded which). These receptors were taken from an adult woman who had mild COVID-19 (a few samples of this study predate the infection). Cell type and time point are not known.

This clonotype was detected a few times. V and J are TRBV4-2 and TRBJ2-7, with TRBD1 as a possible D gene (6 bases). The CDR3 consists of 12 residues. Germline-derived CDR1 and CDR2 are LGHNA and YNFKEQ. V shed 3 bases and J shed 7 bases, with 10 bases lying between them. CDR3 region: CASSHQQGEQYF. The CDR3 DNA is TGTGCCAGCAGCCACCAACAGGGTGAGCAGTACTTC.

The table lists this clonotype with a few counts. The rearrangement joins TRBV5-1 to TRBJ2-1; D unclear. V was cut by 0 bases and J by 10 bases, with 14 bases left in between. Germline values: CDR1 SGHRS, CDR2 YFSETQ. The CDR3 is 14 amino acids. In nucleotides, the CDR3 is TGCGCCAGCAGCTTGGCCATCCTAAGCGAGGAGCAGTTCTTC. Protein sequence: CASSLAILSEEQFF.

CDR3 in amino acids: CASSLLTLVVSTDTQYF. CDR3 nucleotides: TGTGCCAGCAGCCTCCTCACGTTAGTGGTTAGCACAGATACGCAGTATTTT. The chain combines TRBV12-3 or TRBV12-4 with TRBJ2-3; no clear D gene. This CDR3 spans 17 amino acids. V was clipped by 6 bases and J by 0 bases, with 19 bases between them.